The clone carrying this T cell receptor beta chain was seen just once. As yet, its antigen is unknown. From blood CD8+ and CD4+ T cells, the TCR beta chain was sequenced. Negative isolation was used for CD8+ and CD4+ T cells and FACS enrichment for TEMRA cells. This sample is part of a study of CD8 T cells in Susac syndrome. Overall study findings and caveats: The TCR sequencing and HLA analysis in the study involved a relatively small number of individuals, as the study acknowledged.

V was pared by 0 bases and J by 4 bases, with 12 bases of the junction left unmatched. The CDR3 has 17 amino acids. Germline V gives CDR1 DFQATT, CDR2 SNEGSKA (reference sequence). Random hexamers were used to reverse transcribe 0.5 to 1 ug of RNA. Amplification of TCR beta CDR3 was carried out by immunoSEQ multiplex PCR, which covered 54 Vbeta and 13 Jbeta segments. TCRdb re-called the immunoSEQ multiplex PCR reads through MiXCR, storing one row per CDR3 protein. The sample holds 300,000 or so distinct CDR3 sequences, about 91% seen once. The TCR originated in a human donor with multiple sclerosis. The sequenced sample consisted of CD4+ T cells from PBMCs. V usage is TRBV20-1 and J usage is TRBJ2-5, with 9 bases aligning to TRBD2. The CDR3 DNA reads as TGCAGTGCTAGAGATCGGAGGGTAGCGGGAGTCCTAGAGACCCAGTACTTC. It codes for CSARDRRVAGVLETQYF.